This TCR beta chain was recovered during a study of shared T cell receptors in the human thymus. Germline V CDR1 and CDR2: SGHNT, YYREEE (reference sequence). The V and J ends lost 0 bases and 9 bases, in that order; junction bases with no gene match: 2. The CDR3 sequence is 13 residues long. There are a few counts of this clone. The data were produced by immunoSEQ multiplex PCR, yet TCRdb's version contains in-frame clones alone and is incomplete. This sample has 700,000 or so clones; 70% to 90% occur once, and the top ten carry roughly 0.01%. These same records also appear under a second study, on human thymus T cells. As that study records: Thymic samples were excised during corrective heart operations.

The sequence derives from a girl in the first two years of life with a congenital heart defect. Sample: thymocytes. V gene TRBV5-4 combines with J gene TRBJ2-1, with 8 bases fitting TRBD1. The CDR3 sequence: CASSLGQGFEQFF. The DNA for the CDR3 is TGTGCCAGCAGCTTGGGACAGGGGTTTGAGCAGTTCTTC.